This T cell receptor (beta chain) was obtained from a study of T cells expressing NK-cell markers. On this clonotype: Its cognate antigen is unknown.

For each CDR3 protein, TCRdb gives one entry from its re-call of the 5' RACE reads, without DNA. The sample features over 150,000 distinct CDR3 sequences, with roughly 35% in its top ten. The study's findings and limits: For a few donors, these clonotypes were likewise the leading ones in the CD3+CD56-NKG2C+ fraction.

Sequenced input: blood T cells: a sorted CD56 or NKG2C T cell subset, CD4+ or CD8+ T cells, or bulk PBMC T cells (not recorded which). This receptor was taken from a woman aged 50 to 60 in good health.

The CDR3 sequence is CASSPIGGADTQYF. The rearrangement uses TRBV12-3 or TRBV12-4 and TRBJ2-3; lacking DNA, the TRBD2 call made by TCRdb goes unchecked. The CDR3 contains 14 residues.